This T cell receptor beta chain derives from a study of cytomegalovirus exposure and HLA in healthy donors. Study in general: As released early, the data held 65 million to 90 million unique TCRs from HLA-typed donors. The study's findings and limits: Accounts indicate the classifier identified cytomegalovirus status with strong specificity and sensitivity. In a later analysis, across HLA loci, associated TCR counts were highest for DRB1, lowest for HLA-C.

Concerning this clone: As yet, its antigen is unknown.

The trim removed 2 bases at V and 6 bases at J, leaving 5 bases unmatched. The germline gives CDR1 MRHNA, CDR2 SNTAGT. CDR3 length: 16 amino acids. PCR was performed using 60 Vbeta and 13 Jbeta primers. In the source study's methods: Roughly 80 million unique TCR beta chains, roughly 11 million of them shared, were counted by a later analysis. The method was immunoSEQ multiplex PCR; TCRdb's version includes in-frame clones alone and lacks a portion of them. That table gives V, J and clone size, and the DNA gave D and trimming. The sample has 200,000 or so clones; approximately 81% are singletons. The sample was PBMCs. The sequence came from a boy under 18 in good health and CMV-seronegative. V is TRBV6-4 and J is TRBJ1-6, with 9 bases identical to TRBD1. CDR3 DNA sequence: TGTGCCAGCAGTGACCAGCCGGGACAGGGTAATTCACCCCTCCACTTT. Its protein product is CASSDQPGQGNSPLHF.